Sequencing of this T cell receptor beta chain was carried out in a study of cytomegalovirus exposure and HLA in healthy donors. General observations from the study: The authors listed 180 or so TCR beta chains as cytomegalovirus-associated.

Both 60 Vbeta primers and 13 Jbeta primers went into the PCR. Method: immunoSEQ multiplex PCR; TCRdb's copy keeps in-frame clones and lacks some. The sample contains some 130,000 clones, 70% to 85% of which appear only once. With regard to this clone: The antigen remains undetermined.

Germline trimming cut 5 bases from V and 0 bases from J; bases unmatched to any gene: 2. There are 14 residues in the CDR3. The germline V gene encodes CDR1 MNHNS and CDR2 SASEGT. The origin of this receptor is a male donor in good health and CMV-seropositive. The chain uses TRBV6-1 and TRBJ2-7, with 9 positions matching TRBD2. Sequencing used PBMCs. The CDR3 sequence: CASSSGGSSYEQYF. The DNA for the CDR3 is TGTGCCAGCAGTAGCGGGGGGTCCTCCTACGAGCAGTACTTC.